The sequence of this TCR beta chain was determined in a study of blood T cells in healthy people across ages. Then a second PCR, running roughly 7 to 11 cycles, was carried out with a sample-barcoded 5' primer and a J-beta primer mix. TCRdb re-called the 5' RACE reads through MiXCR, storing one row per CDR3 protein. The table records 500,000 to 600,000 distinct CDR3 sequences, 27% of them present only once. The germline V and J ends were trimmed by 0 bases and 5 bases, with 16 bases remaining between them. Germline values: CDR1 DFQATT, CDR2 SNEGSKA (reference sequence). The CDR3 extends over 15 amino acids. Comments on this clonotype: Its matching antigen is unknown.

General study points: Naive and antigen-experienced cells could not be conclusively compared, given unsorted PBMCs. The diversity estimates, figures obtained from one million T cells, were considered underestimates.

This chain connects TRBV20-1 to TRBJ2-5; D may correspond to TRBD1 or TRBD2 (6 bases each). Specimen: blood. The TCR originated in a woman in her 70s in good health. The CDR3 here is CSARDNTGRQETQYF. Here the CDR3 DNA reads TGCAGTGCTAGAGATAATACAGGGAGGCAGGAGACCCAGTACTTC.